The rows below give T cell receptor beta chains drawn from one sample of a study of beta chain features in type 1 diabetes. TCRdb keeps only in-frame clones here, not all; method: immunoSEQ multiplex PCR. The sample holds just over 600,000 clones, around 16% seen once. Sequenced sample: naive CD4+ T cells from blood. Source of these receptors: a man between 18 and 35 years old in good health. CDR3s include the opening cysteine and the closing phenylalanine or tryptophan. Fields, in order: V gene, clone size, J gene, D gene, CDR3 DNA, CDR3 protein. The D gene is left open where the match is weak. Only part of the rows carry a size: once, few, many, or a class if the clone is expanded.

V gene: TRBV7-8
clone size: NA
J gene: TRBJ2-1
D gene: TRBD2
CDR3 DNA: TGTGCCAGCAGCTTAGAAGGCGGGAGCCCCGGGTACAATGAGCAGTTCTTC
CDR3 protein: CASSLEGGSPGYNEQFF

V gene: TRBV9
clone size: few
J gene: TRBJ1-2
D gene: NA
CDR3 DNA: TGTGCCAGCAGCACGACAGCCTCAAACTATGGCTACACCTTC
CDR3 protein: CASSTTASNYGYTF

V gene: TRBV29-1
clone size: few
J gene: TRBJ2-1
D gene: TRBD1
CDR3 DNA: TGCAGCGTTGATGGACAGGGCCGTGAGCAGTTCTTC
CDR3 protein: CSVDGQGREQFF

V gene: TRBV14
clone size: NA
J gene: TRBJ2-7
D gene: NA
CDR3 DNA: TGTGCCAGCAGCCAAGTGCATAGGTCCACCTACGAGCAGTACTTC
CDR3 protein: CASSQVHRSTYEQYF

V gene: TRBV5-1
clone size: few
J gene: TRBJ1-5
D gene: NA
CDR3 DNA: TGCGCCAGCAGCCCTGACCCCAATCAGCCCCAGCATTTT
CDR3 protein: CASSPDPNQPQHF

V gene: TRBV4-3
clone size: NA
J gene: TRBJ2-2
D gene: NA
CDR3 DNA: TGCGCCAGCAGCCAGCGTCGCCTAAACACCGGGGAGCTGTTTTTT
CDR3 protein: CASSQRRLNTGELFF

V gene: TRBV18
clone size: few
J gene: TRBJ1-2
D gene: NA
CDR3 DNA: TGTGCCAGCTCATTGACAGGAGCTAACTATGGCTACACCTTC
CDR3 protein: CASSLTGANYGYTF

V gene: TRBV7-2
clone size: few
J gene: TRBJ2-5
D gene: TRBD2
CDR3 DNA: TGTGCCAGCAGCTTCCCTAGCGGGGGGGCAGAGACCCAGTACTTC
CDR3 protein: CASSFPSGGAETQYF

V gene: TRBV6-1
clone size: few
J gene: TRBJ2-7
D gene: NA
CDR3 DNA: TGTGCCAGCAGTGTCGAACAGTCCTACGAGCAGTACTTC
CDR3 protein: CASSVEQSYEQYF

V gene: TRBV11-2
clone size: NA
J gene: TRBJ2-6
D gene: NA
CDR3 DNA: TGTGCCAGCAGGCGCAACGGGCCAGAAGGGGCCAACGTCCTGACTTTC
CDR3 protein: CASRRNGPEGANVLTF

V gene: TRBV11-2
clone size: NA
J gene: TRBJ2-7
D gene: TRBD2
CDR3 DNA: TGTGCCAGCAGCGTACTAGCGGGAGGGTTGCAGTACTTC
CDR3 protein: CASSVLAGGLQYF

V gene: TRBV10-3
clone size: NA
J gene: TRBJ2-7
D gene: TRBD1
CDR3 DNA: TGTGCCAGCACACCCACAGGGGGGTACGAGCAGTACTTC
CDR3 protein: CASTPTGGYEQYF

V gene: TRBV19
clone size: NA
J gene: TRBJ1-1
D gene: NA
CDR3 DNA: TGTGCCAGTAGTATAGGAAAACAGGGCACTGAAGCTTTCTTT
CDR3 protein: CASSIGKQGTEAFF

V gene: TRBV4-1
clone size: NA
J gene: TRBJ1-2
D gene: TRBD1
CDR3 DNA: TGCGCCAGCAGCCAAGAAGGGGGACAGGGGTATGGCTACACCTTC
CDR3 protein: CASSQEGGQGYGYTF

V gene: TRBV10-3
clone size: few
J gene: TRBJ2-2
D gene: NA
CDR3 DNA: TGTGCCATCAGTGCACAGTTGAACACCGGGGAGCTGTTTTTT
CDR3 protein: CAISAQLNTGELFF

V gene: TRBV7-3
clone size: few
J gene: TRBJ2-7
D gene: TRBD2
CDR3 DNA: TGTGCCAGCAGCCCTGGACTAGCGGGCCGCCCCTTTTACTTC
CDR3 protein: CASSPGLAGRPFYF

V gene: TRBV7-7
clone size: few
J gene: TRBJ1-5
D gene: NA
CDR3 DNA: TGTGCTAGCAGCACAGGTTACAATCAGCCCCAGCATTTT
CDR3 protein: CASSTGYNQPQHF

V gene: TRBV28
clone size: NA
J gene: TRBJ1-2
D gene: NA
CDR3 DNA: TGTGCCAGCAGTTTAGGCAGGATGGAGGGCTACACCTTC
CDR3 protein: CASSLGRMEGYTF

V gene: TRBV2
clone size: NA
J gene: TRBJ2-3
D gene: NA
CDR3 DNA: TGTGCCAGCAGCTCCGACAGGTATACAGATACGCAGTATTTT
CDR3 protein: CASSSDRYTDTQYF

V gene: TRBV18
clone size: few
J gene: TRBJ2-4
D gene: TRBD1
CDR3 DNA: TGTGCCAGCTCACCACCCGGGACAGTAAACATTCAGTACTTC
CDR3 protein: CASSPPGTVNIQYF

V gene: TRBV9
clone size: NA
J gene: TRBJ2-7
D gene: TRBD2
CDR3 DNA: TGTGCCAGCAGCGTAGCGGGGGGATCTTCCTACGAGCAGTACTTC
CDR3 protein: CASSVAGGSSYEQYF

V gene: TRBV4-1
clone size: NA
J gene: TRBJ2-7
D gene: TRBD1
CDR3 DNA: TGCGCCAGCAGCCAAGAGGGGACAGGGGTACGGTACGAGCAGTACTTC
CDR3 protein: CASSQEGTGVRYEQYF

V gene: TRBV4-2
clone size: NA
J gene: TRBJ1-2
D gene: NA
CDR3 DNA: TGTGCCAGCAGCCAAGGTCCAGGGGCGCTTAATGGCTACACCTTC
CDR3 protein: CASSQGPGALNGYTF

V gene: TRBV5-6
clone size: few
J gene: TRBJ2-1
D gene: NA
CDR3 DNA: TGTGCCAGCAGCTATCGCAGGGTCGGAGAGCAGTTCTTC
CDR3 protein: CASSYRRVGEQFF

V gene: TRBV28
clone size: NA
J gene: TRBJ2-5
D gene: TRBD2
CDR3 DNA: TGTGCCAGCAGTTTCCCCAGCGGGAGGCCTGGGGAGACCCAGTACTTC
CDR3 protein: CASSFPSGRPGETQYF

V gene: TRBV7-2
clone size: few
J gene: TRBJ2-5
D gene: NA
CDR3 DNA: TGTGCCAGCAGCTTGTGGGGGAGCCAAGAGACCCAGTACTTC
CDR3 protein: CASSLWGSQETQYF

V gene: TRBV4-3
clone size: NA
J gene: TRBJ2-6
D gene: NA
CDR3 DNA: TGCGCCAGCAGCCAAGACGGGCCCTCTGGGGCCAACGTCCTGACTTTC
CDR3 protein: CASSQDGPSGANVLTF

V gene: TRBV11-3
clone size: few
J gene: TRBJ2-5
D gene: TRBD1
CDR3 DNA: TGTGCCAGCAGCGCGGGACAGGGTACCGAGACCCAGTACTTC
CDR3 protein: CASSAGQGTETQYF

V gene: TRBV30
clone size: few
J gene: TRBJ2-1
D gene: NA
CDR3 DNA: TGTGCCTGGAGACGGGGGACCACCCCTGGGCAGTTCTTC
CDR3 protein: CAWRRGTTPGQFF

V gene: TRBV28
clone size: few
J gene: TRBJ2-7
D gene: TRBD1
CDR3 DNA: TGTGCCAGCAGTTCGACCGGGACAGGGGGCTACGAGCAGTACTTC
CDR3 protein: CASSSTGTGGYEQYF

V gene: TRBV4-3
clone size: few
J gene: TRBJ2-1
D gene: NA
CDR3 DNA: TGCGCCAGCAGCCAAGAGTCACAGGCCACCTACAATGAGCAGTTCTTC
CDR3 protein: CASSQESQATYNEQFF

V gene: TRBV4-3
clone size: few
J gene: TRBJ1-5
D gene: NA
CDR3 DNA: TGCGCCAGCAGCCAAGATAAGTGGGGGCCGGGGCAGCCCCAGCATTTT
CDR3 protein: CASSQDKWGPGQPQHF

V gene: TRBV4-1
clone size: NA
J gene: TRBJ2-3
D gene: TRBD2
CDR3 DNA: TGCGCCAGCAGCCAAGACGGGGGGGCGAGCACAGATACGCAGTATTTT
CDR3 protein: CASSQDGGASTDTQYF

V gene: TRBV11-2
clone size: NA
J gene: TRBJ2-5
D gene: NA
CDR3 DNA: TGTGCCAGCAGCTTAGTTGGTGGGGGACCCCAAGAGACCCAGTACTTC
CDR3 protein: CASSLVGGGPQETQYF

V gene: TRBV4-1
clone size: NA
J gene: TRBJ2-3
D gene: TRBD2
CDR3 DNA: TGCGCCAGCAGCCAAGGGCCAGCGGGGGGGTTAGATACGCAGTATTTT
CDR3 protein: CASSQGPAGGLDTQYF

V gene: TRBV5-1
clone size: few
J gene: TRBJ2-7
D gene: TRBD2
CDR3 DNA: TGCGCCAGCAGCAGCTGGACTAGCGCTTCCTACGAGCAGTACTTC
CDR3 protein: CASSSWTSASYEQYF

V gene: TRBV7-2
clone size: few
J gene: TRBJ2-3
D gene: TRBD2
CDR3 DNA: TGTGCCAGCAGCCTGGGACTAGCAGAAGATACGCAGTATTTT
CDR3 protein: CASSLGLAEDTQYF

V gene: TRBV29-1
clone size: few
J gene: TRBJ1-1
D gene: NA
CDR3 DNA: TGCAGCGTAGCATGGCGAATGAACACTGAAGCTTTCTTT
CDR3 protein: CSVAWRMNTEAFF

V gene: TRBV7-2
clone size: once
J gene: TRBJ2-7
D gene: NA
CDR3 DNA: TGTGCCAGCAGCCTTCTCGTAGTGGGCAGGCCCTACGAGCAGTACTTC
CDR3 protein: CASSLLVVGRPYEQYF

V gene: TRBV27
clone size: NA
J gene: TRBJ2-1
D gene: NA
CDR3 DNA: TGTGCCAGCAGTTCCAGGGTGGCTGAGCAGTTCTTC
CDR3 protein: CASSSRVAEQFF

V gene: TRBV7-2
clone size: few
J gene: TRBJ2-7
D gene: NA
CDR3 DNA: TGTGCCAGCAGCTCCCCAGGAGTCTACGAGCAGTACTTC
CDR3 protein: CASSSPGVYEQYF

V gene: TRBV5-1
clone size: NA
J gene: TRBJ1-1
D gene: NA
CDR3 DNA: TGCGCCAGCAGCCCGGTGGGGCCCCGGACGAACACTGAAGCTTTCTTT
CDR3 protein: CASSPVGPRTNTEAFF